This TCR beta chain was captured by sequencing in a study of cytomegalovirus exposure and HLA in healthy donors. In the study overall: A subsequent analysis reported that the 95 to 150 validation repertoires were produced on the same platform that had also been used for the roughly 700 first-cohort repertoires. General study points: There were under 200 TCR beta chains listed as cytomegalovirus-associated. The majority of TCR sequences were rare, yet some public TCRs appeared in many donors.

Method: immunoSEQ multiplex PCR; TCRdb's copy keeps in-frame clones and lacks some. The table lists over 200,000 clones, 80% to 85% of them singletons, with more than 13% in the top ten. As regards this clone: Its antigen is currently unknown.

CDR3 size: 8 residues. Trimming cost V 6 bases and J 6 bases, with 2 bases left between them. Per germline, CDR1 DFQATT and CDR2 SNEGSKA (reference sequence). This TCR derives from a woman in her thirties in good health and CMV-seropositive. The sequencing sample was made of PBMCs. The chain has TRBV20-1 and TRBJ1-1; no clear D. The CDR3 is CSAAEAFF. The CDR3 DNA sequence: TGCAGTGCGGCTGAAGCTTTCTTT.